The 8 T cell receptor beta chains listed next were all sequenced from one sample in a study of blood T cell repertoires in COVID-19 (dated by TCRdb to 2020 to 2022). To prepare the library, the immunoSEQ multiplex PCR assay was applied. Not all clones reach the TCRdb copy of this immuneACCESS table, which keeps in-frame sequences only. Checked studies attribute under half of the gap to unresolved V genes and leave the rest unexplained. Counted in this sample were 300,000 to 350,000 clones; approximately 90% of them appeared once. The ten largest clones take up 7.5% to 10% of the sample. The sample comprised peripheral blood. These receptor sequences come from a man aged 30 to 39 with COVID-19, enrolled during active disease.

The rearrangement links TRBV5-4 to TRBJ1-2, with D hard to call. Trimming removed 0 bases from V and 0 bases from J, with 12 bases in between. The length of the CDR3 is 16 residues. Looked up from germline, CDR1 is SGHNT and CDR2 is YYREEE (reference sequence). CDR3 bases: TGTGCCAGCAGCTTGGGTGCACATTCAACTAACTATGGCTACACCTTC. Amino acids: CASSLGAHSTNYGYTF. The variable domain in full, completed from reference TRBV5-4 and TRBJ1-2, reads ETGVTQSPTHLIKTRGQQVTLRCSSQSGHNTVSWYQQALGQGPQFIFQYYREEENGRGNFPPRFSGLQFPNYSSELNVNALELDDSALYLCASSLGAHSTNYGYTFGSGTRLTVV.

This clone was found once. The CDR3 spells CASSLTQTMETQYF. DNA for the CDR3: TGTGCCAGCAGCTTGACACAAACTATGGAGACCCAGTACTTC. The chain carries TRBV5-6 and TRBJ2-5; no definite D call. The V end was cut by 1 base, the J end by 5 bases, with 12 bases between. Germline values: CDR1 SGHDT, CDR2 YYEEEE. The CDR3 consists of 14 residues.

This chain uses TRBV19 with TRBJ2-2; 8 positions agree with TRBD1. The germline gives CDR1 LNHDA, CDR2 SQIVND (reference sequence). The CDR3 covers 19 residues. J lost 0 bases, V lost 5 bases, and 14 bases had no gene match. The CDR3 nucleotides are TGTGCCAGTAGTCAACTACCGGGACAGGACTTTCCGAACACCGGGGAGCTGTTTTTT. This encodes CASSQLPGQDFPNTGELFF.

The gene calls are TRBV10-3 and TRBJ1-2; TRBD1 matches 8 bases. Germline CDR1 ENHRY, CDR2 SYGVKD. J gave up 3 bases and V 4 bases, and 4 bases lay outside the gene matches. This CDR3 has 14 amino acids. The chain's CDR3 is CAISAQGVYYGYTF. In DNA form, the CDR3 reads TGTGCCATCAGTGCACAGGGGGTGTACTATGGCTACACCTTC.

The rearrangement joins TRBV18 to TRBJ2-5; TRBD2 matches 11 bases. CDR1 is KGHSH, CDR2 LQKENI, per germline. The ends lost 5 bases at V and 7 bases at J; junction bases unmatched: 12. The CDR3 has 16 residues. Here the CDR3 DNA reads TGTGCCAGCTCAGTAACTAGCGGGGGCTCCGTCCGGACCCAGTACTTC. Protein sequence: CASSVTSGGSVRTQYF.

This chain links TRBV6-6 with TRBJ2-2; 10 positions match TRBD1. V lost 5 bases, J lost 9 bases, and 6 bases stayed unmatched. The CDR3 runs 14 residues. Germline V lookup: CDR1 MNHNY, CDR2 SVGAGI (reference sequence). The CDR3 bases are TGTGCCAGCAGTACCCGACAGGGGGCGAGGGAGCTGTTTTTT. It encodes CASSTRQGARELFF.

This clone has a single count. V gene TRBV11-2 combines with J gene TRBJ2-7; D might be TRBD2 (5 bases). V gave up 2 bases and J gave up 3 bases, with 14 bases separating them. The V gene's germline CDR1 is SGHAT and CDR2 FQNNGV. CDR3 length equals 15 residues. The CDR3 nucleotides read TGTGCCAGCAGCTTATTGCCCAGCGGAGTCTACGAGCAGTACTTC. Its protein product is CASSLLPSGVYEQYF.

V and J are TRBV4-1 and TRBJ2-7, with TRBD2 as a possible D gene (7 bases). The V end was cut by 0 bases, the J end by 1 base, with 16 bases between. This CDR3 has 17 residues. Germline lookup yields CDR1 MGHRA and CDR2 YSYEKL. The CDR3 bases are TGCGCCAGCAGCCAAGATCGGGGGCGGGAGATTTCCTACGAGCAGTACTTC. Translation gives CASSQDRGREISYEQYF.